This is a list of T cell receptor beta chains from one sample in a study of blood T cells in healthy people across ages. TCRdb used MiXCR to reprocess the 5' RACE reads, holding one entry per CDR3 protein. Of 650,000 to 800,000 distinct CDR3 sequences in the sample, 40% to 65% were seen once. The specimen sequenced was blood. The receptors stem from a woman at least 80 years old in good health. Both conserved end residues are part of each CDR3. The D gene is left open where the match is weak. Expanded clones are given a class, and other clones once, few, many or no size at all.

D gene	V gene	clone size	J gene	CDR3 DNA	CDR3 protein
.	TRBV25-1	.	TRBJ2-3	TGTGCCAGCAGTGATAAAAAGAGTCGGAGGGGGCCCCCCTTAGAGATTGGAGATACGCAGTATTTT	CASSDKKSRRGPPLEIGDTQYF
TRBD2	TRBV7-2	many	TRBJ2-7	TGTGCCAGCAGCTTTAGGACTAGCGGGAGTTACGAGCAGTACTTC	CASSFRTSGSYEQYF
TRBD1	TRBV20-1	.	TRBJ1-2	TGCAGTGCTGGGGATGGACAGGGGAACTATGGCTACACCTTC	CSAGDGQGNYGYTF
.	TRBV5-1	many	TRBJ1-2	TGTGCCAGCAGTGACGAAGGGGCCTATGGCTACACCTTC	CASSDEGAYGYTF
TRBD1	TRBV9	.	TRBJ1-2	TGTGCCAGCAGCGGGGGGGACAGCAACTATGGCTACACCTTC	CASSGGDSNYGYTF
TRBD1	TRBV3-1	.	TRBJ1-2	TGTGCCAGCAGCCACTCCTCCTCGACAGGGCGAGGCTACACCTTC	CASSHSSSTGRGYTF
TRBD2	TRBV27	.	TRBJ2-7	TGTGCCAGCAGCCGGGGACTAGCGGGAGGATGGTACTTC	CASSRGLAGGWYF
.	TRBV4-3	.	TRBJ1-1	TGCGCCAGCAGCCAAGGGTTCCGGGGGACGCACACTGAAGCTTTCTTT	CASSQGFRGTHTEAFF
.	TRBV20-1	.	TRBJ1-2	TGCAGTGCGCCGCAGGGGACCTATGGCTACACCTTC	CSAPQGTYGYTF
.	TRBV25-1	.	TRBJ1-4	TGTGCCAGCAGTGCTGGTAATGAAAAACTGTTTTTT	CASSAGNEKLFF
TRBD1	TRBV2	many	TRBJ1-5	TGTGCCAGCAGTTCGGACAGGGTAATAAATCAGCCCCAGCATTTT	CASSSDRVINQPQHF
.	TRBV7-2	.	TRBJ2-7	TGTGCCAGCAGCTTCAATCCTGGGGGCTACGAGCAGTACTTC	CASSFNPGGYEQYF
TRBD1	TRBV28	few	TRBJ1-1	TGTGCCAGCAGTTTGAGGGACAGGTTCACTGAAGCTTTCTTT	CASSLRDRFTEAFF
TRBD2	TRBV7-2	.	TRBJ2-1	TGTGCCAGCAGCTTAAGCCGACTAGCGGGTCCCTTAAATGAGCAGTTCTTC	CASSLSRLAGPLNEQFF
TRBD2	TRBV5-1	many	TRBJ2-3	TGCGCCAGCAGCTTGCCCTCTAGCGGGGGGCAGGATACGCAGTATTTT	CASSLPSSGGQDTQYF
.	TRBV6-5	.	TRBJ2-4	TGTGCCAGCAGCTCGGCCTCCAAAAACATTCAGTACTTC	CASSSASKNIQYF
.	TRBV12-3/TRBV12-4	once	TRBJ1-5	TGTGCCAGCAGCCCAGTTAATAGCAATCAGCCCCAGCATTTT	CASSPVNSNQPQHF
TRBD2	TRBV5-1	many	TRBJ2-3	TGCGCCAGCAGGCCGGGACTAGGATTTGGAGATACGCAGTATTTT	CASRPGLGFGDTQYF
.	TRBV25-1	.	TRBJ2-7	TGTGCCAGCAGGGATGCCGGCTCCTACGAGCAGTACTTC	CASRDAGSYEQYF
.	TRBV2	.	TRBJ2-1	TGTGCCAGCAGTGGGATCCGGTCCAGTGAGCAGTTCTTC	CASSGIRSSEQFF
.	TRBV20-1	.	TRBJ1-2	TGCAGTGCTAGAGATCCGACAGGCTATGGCTACACCTTC	CSARDPTGYGYTF
TRBD1	TRBV6-2/TRBV6-3	many	TRBJ2-7	TGTGCCACCGCTGGACAGGCTAACTCCTACGAGCAGTACTTC	CATAGQANSYEQYF
.	TRBV7-2	once	TRBJ2-7	TGTGCCAGCAGCGTAGGCCGGGAGAACTACGAGCAGTACTTC	CASSVGRENYEQYF
.	TRBV7-3	.	TRBJ1-1	TGTGCCAGCAGCTTACTCGGGGATTTGAACACTGAAGCTTTCTTT	CASSLLGDLNTEAFF
.	TRBV7-2	many	TRBJ2-7	TGTGCCAGCAGCTTATCCAGGGACTACGAGCAGTACTTC	CASSLSRDYEQYF
.	TRBV29-1	.	TRBJ2-4	TGCAGCGTTGAAGGTACCTCGGCCAAAAACATTCAGTACTTC	CSVEGTSAKNIQYF
.	TRBV7-9	few	TRBJ1-6	TGTGCCAGCAGTTTTCGGGGTGGGGGAAGAGGGTCACCCCTCCACTTT	CASSFRGGGRGSPLHF
.	TRBV6-5	.	TRBJ2-6	TGTGCCAGCAGTACGGACTTTTCTGGGGCCAACGTCCTGACTTTC	CASSTDFSGANVLTF
TRBD2	TRBV4-2	.	TRBJ2-1	TGTGCCAGCAGCCAAGTGGGTCAGCGGGAGCATGAGCAGTTCTTC	CASSQVGQREHEQFF
TRBD1	TRBV20-1	many	TRBJ1-2	TGCAGTGCTAGCGACAGGGTTAGTGGCTACACCTTC	CSASDRVSGYTF
TRBD2	TRBV20-1	few	TRBJ2-1	TGCAGTGCCAGAGCGGGGGAAAACGGTGATGAGCAGTTCTTC	CSARAGENGDEQFF
.	TRBV7-6	few	TRBJ2-1	TGTGCCAGCAGCCTTTTCGGGCCGGGTGAGCAGTTCTTC	CASSLFGPGEQFF
.	TRBV12-3/TRBV12-4	many	TRBJ2-5	TGTGCCAGCAGTTTAGAGATATCGGGTGGGCAGCAAGAGACCCAGTACTTC	CASSLEISGGQQETQYF
.	TRBV12-3/TRBV12-4	many	TRBJ2-4	TGTGCCAGCAGTTTACGCTCATTAGCCAAAAACATTCAGTACTTC	CASSLRSLAKNIQYF
.	TRBV28	few	TRBJ2-7	TGTGCCAGCACCAGGGACGGTCCCTACGAGCAGTACTTC	CASTRDGPYEQYF
TRBD1	TRBV7-9	.	TRBJ2-3	TGTGCCAGCAGCAAGAATCGACAGGGCGCAGATACGCAGTATTTT	CASSKNRQGADTQYF
TRBD2	TRBV11-2	many	TRBJ2-5	TGTGCCAGCAGCTTGAGGACTAGCGGAGAAGAGACCCAGTACTTC	CASSLRTSGEETQYF
.	TRBV2	few	TRBJ2-5	TGTGCCAGCAGTGAGGGACGGGGAATACGGGCCCAGTACTTC	CASSEGRGIRAQYF
.	TRBV7-3	many	TRBJ2-3	TGTGCCAGCAGCTTGGGTTTGGGTACGCAGTATTTT	CASSLGLGTQYF
.	TRBV3-1	.	TRBJ1-4	TGTGCCAGCAGCCTAATGAAGGGAGGCAATGAAAAACTGTTTTTT	CASSLMKGGNEKLFF
TRBD2	TRBV5-4	many	TRBJ2-1	TGTGCCAGCAGGGAAGCGGGATCCTACAATGAGCAGTTCTTC	CASREAGSYNEQFF